These 25 T cell receptor beta chains were all obtained from the same sample, sequenced in a study of T-cell reconstitution after alpha-beta-depleted transplantation in children. Unique molecular identifiers were incorporated during preparation of the TCRbeta library. TCRdb itself ran the PCR reads through MiXCR, one entry per CDR3 protein. Among a few hundred thousand distinct CDR3 sequences listed, about an eighth were seen once. Here the sequenced sample was PBMCs, taken from the stem cell graft. The receptors were sampled from a human donor who donated a stem cell graft to a child with Fanconi anemia.

This clonotype was seen many times. The chain is built from TRBV11-2 and TRBJ2-7; 9 bases are a match to TRBD1. Germline CDR1 and CDR2: SGHAT and FQNNGV. The V gene end was trimmed by 6 bases and the J gene end by 6 bases; junction bases not matched to a gene: 6. The CDR3 extends over 13 amino acids. The CDR3 coding sequence is TGTGCCAGCAGTTGGGACAGGGACTTCGAGCAGTACGTC. This gives the protein CASSWDRDFEQYV.

The CDR3 here is CASSLDWTGYGYTF. DNA for the CDR3: TGTGCCAGCAGTTTAGACTGGACAGGGTATGGCTACACCTTC. V gene TRBV12-3 or TRBV12-4 combines with J gene TRBJ1-2, with TRBD1 identical over 8 bases. This CDR3 contains 14 residues. V was pared by 1 base and J by 5 bases, with 3 bases of the junction left unmatched.

This clonotype was found many times. The chain is built from TRBV20-1 and TRBJ1-5; D gene ambiguous. The CDR3 extends over 11 amino acids. V was trimmed by 3 bases and J by 5 bases, leaving 5 bases between them. From germline, CDR1 is DFQATT and CDR2 SNEGSKA (reference sequence). Here the CDR3 reads CSASGDQPQHF. The DNA of the CDR3 is TGCAGTGCTAGCGGGGATCAGCCCCAGCATTTT.

This clonotype turned up a few times. This chain joins TRBV6-5 and TRBJ2-7; perhaps TRBD2 as D (6 bases). This CDR3 is 14 amino acids long. Germline assignment: CDR1 MNHEY and CDR2 SVGAGI. V was cut by 2 bases and J by 1 base, with 9 bases left in between. CDR3 in amino acids: CASSYGGDSYEQYV. The CDR3 DNA is TGTGCCAGCAGTTACGGAGGGGATTCCTACGAGCAGTACGTC.

The chain couples TRBV15 to TRBJ2-7; 7 positions match TRBD1. CDR3 length: 13 amino acids. With 4 bases clipped from V and 2 bases from J, the junction kept 2 bases outside the gene matches. Germline CDR1 reads LNHNV; CDR2 reads YYDKDF (reference sequence). The DNA of the CDR3 is TGTGCCACCAGCAAAGGGACAGCCTACGAGCAGTACTTC. The encoded protein is CATSKGTAYEQYF.

This clonotype was detected many times. The rearrangement joins TRBV10-3 to TRBJ2-1; 7 nucleotides line up with TRBD2. The CDR3 consists of 14 residues. V shed 6 bases, J shed 8 bases, and the junction held 10 bases outside the gene matches. Germline V gene lookup returns CDR1 ENHRY and CDR2 SYGVKD. For the CDR3, the DNA is TGTGCCATCAGGTTACGACTAGCCGGAGATGAGCAGTTCTTC. Translation: CAIRLRLAGDEQFF.

This clonotype appeared many times. This chain uses TRBV9 with TRBJ2-7, with D possibly matching TRBD2 (5 bases). The ends were cut back, 0 bases at V and 0 bases at J, with 10 bases in the middle. The CDR3 covers 15 residues. The germline CDR1 and CDR2 sequences are SGDLS and YYNGEE. The CDR3 reads CASSVDSGSSYEQYF. CDR3 nucleotide sequence: TGTGCCAGCAGCGTAGACAGTGGGAGCTCCTACGAGCAGTACTTC.

This clonotype was detected ten times or more. The chain couples TRBV4-2 to TRBJ1-6, with 7 bases fitting TRBD1. Germline V lookup: CDR1 LGHNA, CDR2 YNFKEQ. The junction had 14 bases not matched to a gene; V was cut back by 6 bases and J by 9 bases. This CDR3 contains 16 residues. For the CDR3, the DNA is TGTGCCAGCAGACCCCTCGCTACAGGGGACGCTTCACCCCTCCACTTT. This codes for CASRPLATGDASPLHF.

The sample holds a few counts of this clonotype. CDR3 DNA sequence: TGCGCCAGCAGCCAAGATGGACTAACCGGGGCCAACGTCCTGACTTTC. Translated: CASSQDGLTGANVLTF. V usage is TRBV4-3 and J usage is TRBJ2-6, with D maybe TRBD2 (6 bases). The germline V gene encodes CDR1 LGHNA and CDR2 YSLEER. V was clipped by 0 bases and J by 4 bases, with 10 bases between them. CDR3 length equals 16 residues.

This clonotype has a handful of counts. The V gene is TRBV29-1, the J gene TRBJ2-6; D remains ambiguous. This CDR3 is 13 amino acids long. Trimming stripped 6 bases from V and 0 bases from J, with 6 bases between. In germline, CDR1 is SQVTM, CDR2 ANQGSEA. CDR3 protein: CSVESSGANVLTF. The CDR3, as DNA: TGCAGCGTAGAGAGCTCTGGGGCCAACGTCCTGACTTTC.

This chain connects TRBV20-1 to TRBJ1-2; D is ambiguous. Trimming stripped 2 bases from V and 3 bases from J, with 10 bases between. CDR3 length: 13 amino acids. Germline V CDR1 and CDR2: DFQATT, SNEGSKA (reference sequence). The CDR3 spells CSARTGDYYGYTF. The CDR3, as DNA: TGCAGTGCTAGAACTGGGGATTACTATGGCTACACCTTC.

The J gene is TRBJ1-1, the V gene TRBV6-2 or TRBV6-3; possible D gene TRBD1, 6 bases. This CDR3 region has 14 residues. V gave up 6 bases and J gave up 2 bases, with 13 bases separating them. CDR1 is MNHEY, CDR2 SVGEGT, per germline. The chain's CDR3 is CASSEGGANTEAFF. The CDR3 nucleotides read TGTGCCAGCAGCGAGGGGGGGGCTAACACTGAAGCTTTCTTT.

This clonotype was picked up a small number of times. The rearrangement joins TRBV7-9 to TRBJ1-6; 7 bases match TRBD1. V trimming: 5 bases; J trimming: 10 bases; junction bases outside the gene matches: 11. CDR3 size: 15 residues. Germline assignment: CDR1 SEHNR and CDR2 FQNEAQ (reference sequence). CDR3 residues: CASSLEGALRSPLHF. CDR3 DNA: TGTGCCAGCAGCCTCGAGGGGGCCCTAAGGTCACCCCTCCACTTT.

This chain joins TRBV27 and TRBJ2-1; a possible D gene is TRBD2 (5 bases). V lost 3 bases, J lost 6 bases, and 12 bases lay in between. CDR1 MNHEY and CDR2 SMNVEV come from the germline V gene (reference sequence). CDR3 size: 14 residues. CDR3 nucleotides: TGTGCCAGCAGTTTGTTGACTACCGCCAATGAGCAGTTCTTC. It translates to CASSLLTTANEQFF.

This clonotype was seen at least ten times. The chain links TRBV5-1 to TRBJ2-3, with 7 positions matching TRBD2. V shed 2 bases and J 0 bases; nucleotides not matched to a gene: 3. The CDR3 totals 15 residues. The germline V gene encodes CDR1 SGHRS and CDR2 YFSETQ. In DNA, the CDR3 is TGCGCCAGCAGCTTTCAGCGGGGAAGCACAGATACGCAGTATTTT. It encodes CASSFQRGSTDTQYF.

The table lists this clonotype with a few counts. The chain has TRBV28 and TRBJ1-1; D gene ambiguous. The CDR3 length is 11 residues. Germline V gene sequence: CDR1 MDHEN, CDR2 SYDVKM. The ends were cut back, 3 bases at V and 11 bases at J, with 10 bases in the middle. The CDR3 here is CASSFQTYAFF. DNA of the CDR3: TGTGCCAGCAGTTTCCAGACATATGCTTTCTTT.

This clonotype was observed at least ten times. The rearrangement uses TRBV10-3 and TRBJ2-1, with 10 bases fitting TRBD2. The germline V gene has CDR1 ENHRY and CDR2 SYGVKD. There are 16 residues in the CDR3. After removal of 5 bases from V and 0 bases from J, the junction contained 4 bases not matched to a gene. The CDR3 loop is CAISPSGGSSYNEQFF. Written as DNA, the CDR3 is TGTGCCATCAGTCCTAGCGGGGGAAGCTCCTACAATGAGCAGTTCTTC.

This clonotype was seen a few times. This chain connects TRBV29-1 to TRBJ1-1; D perhaps matches TRBD1 (6 bases). Germline CDR1 is SQVTM and CDR2 is ANQGSEA. This CDR3 is 14 amino acids long. V was shortened by 4 bases and J by 4 bases, with 16 bases between the two germline ends. Written as DNA, the CDR3 is TGCAGCGTTGTGGTAGGGGGGTTTGTCACTGAAGCTTTCTTT. Encoded protein: CSVVVGGFVTEAFF. The entire variable domain, with the rest obtained from reference TRBV29-1 and TRBJ1-1, is as follows: SAVISQKPSRDICQRGTSLTIQCQVDSQVTMMFWYRQQPGQSLTLIATANQGSEATYESGFVIDKFPISRPNLTFSTLTVSNMSPEDSSIYLCSVVVGGFVTEAFFGQGTRLTVV.

There are a few counts of this clonotype. V usage is TRBV10-3 and J usage is TRBJ2-2, with TRBD2 as a possible D gene (7 bases). Trimming shortened V by 8 bases and J by 6 bases, and 16 bases separated the two germline ends. This CDR3 comprises 14 residues. Germline loops: CDR1 ENHRY, CDR2 SYGVKD. The CDR3 here is CAIGPQGGAGELFF. In nucleotides, the CDR3 is TGTGCCATCGGCCCACAGGGAGGGGCCGGGGAGCTGTTTTTT.

This clonotype was seen more than once but under ten times. The chain joins TRBV7-9 to TRBJ2-3, with D unresolved. Trimming stripped 5 bases from V and 2 bases from J, with 8 bases between. CDR3 size: 13 residues. The germline V gene encodes CDR1 SEHNR and CDR2 FQNEAQ (reference sequence). CDR3 nucleotide sequence: TGTGCCAGCAGCCCGCAGCACACAGATACGCAGTATTTT. Residues: CASSPQHTDTQYF.

The chain joins TRBV4-3 to TRBJ1-3; D remains unclear. Germline CDR1 reads LGHNA; CDR2 reads YSLEER. The CDR3 runs 13 residues. The V end lost 6 bases, the J end lost 4 bases, and 10 bases lay between the germline ends. CDR3 protein: CASRRTSGNTIYF. As DNA, the CDR3 is TGCGCCAGCAGGCGGACGTCCGGAAACACCATATATTTT.

In its sample, this clonotype was seen many times. This chain uses TRBV5-1 with TRBJ2-1; D might be TRBD2 (6 bases). The CDR3 runs to 15 residues. Trimming took off 0 bases at V and 6 bases at J, with 13 bases between the two ends. The germline V gene encodes CDR1 SGHRS and CDR2 YFSETQ. CDR3 nucleotide sequence: TGCGCCAGCAGCTTGGTAGGACTACAGTTCAATGAGCAGTTCTTC. Residues: CASSLVGLQFNEQFF.

The J gene is TRBJ2-2, the V gene TRBV4-3, with 7 bases identical to TRBD1. Germline CDR1 and CDR2: LGHNA and YSLEER. V dropped 4 bases and J dropped 12; count of bases not matched to a gene: 8. The CDR3 runs to 13 residues. For the CDR3, the DNA is TGCGCCAGCAGCCTCGCACAGGGGAAGAAGCTGTTTTTT. It specifies CASSLAQGKKLFF.

This clonotype has more than one count but fewer than ten. V gene TRBV10-3 combines with J gene TRBJ1-1; D gene ambiguous. The CDR3 extends over 14 amino acids. Germline assignment: CDR1 ENHRY and CDR2 SYGVKD. V was pared by 3 bases and J by 4 bases, with 12 bases between. CDR3 region: CAISERQGFTEAFF. The CDR3 DNA sequence: TGTGCCATCAGTGAACGACAAGGATTCACTGAAGCTTTCTTT.

Remarks on this clonotype: A single base separates this from a much larger clone, so it may be a read error. The V call is TRBV7-2, the J call TRBJ2-1; TRBD1 is a possible D gene (6 bases). Germline lookup yields CDR1 SGHTA and CDR2 FQGNSA. The CDR3 totals 16 residues. Trimming stripped 2 bases from V and 2 bases from J, with 13 bases between. The CDR3 nucleotides are TGTGCCAGCAGCTTACAGGGGTCAAGCCCCTACAATGAGCAGTTCTTC. As protein: CASSLQGSSPYNEQFF.